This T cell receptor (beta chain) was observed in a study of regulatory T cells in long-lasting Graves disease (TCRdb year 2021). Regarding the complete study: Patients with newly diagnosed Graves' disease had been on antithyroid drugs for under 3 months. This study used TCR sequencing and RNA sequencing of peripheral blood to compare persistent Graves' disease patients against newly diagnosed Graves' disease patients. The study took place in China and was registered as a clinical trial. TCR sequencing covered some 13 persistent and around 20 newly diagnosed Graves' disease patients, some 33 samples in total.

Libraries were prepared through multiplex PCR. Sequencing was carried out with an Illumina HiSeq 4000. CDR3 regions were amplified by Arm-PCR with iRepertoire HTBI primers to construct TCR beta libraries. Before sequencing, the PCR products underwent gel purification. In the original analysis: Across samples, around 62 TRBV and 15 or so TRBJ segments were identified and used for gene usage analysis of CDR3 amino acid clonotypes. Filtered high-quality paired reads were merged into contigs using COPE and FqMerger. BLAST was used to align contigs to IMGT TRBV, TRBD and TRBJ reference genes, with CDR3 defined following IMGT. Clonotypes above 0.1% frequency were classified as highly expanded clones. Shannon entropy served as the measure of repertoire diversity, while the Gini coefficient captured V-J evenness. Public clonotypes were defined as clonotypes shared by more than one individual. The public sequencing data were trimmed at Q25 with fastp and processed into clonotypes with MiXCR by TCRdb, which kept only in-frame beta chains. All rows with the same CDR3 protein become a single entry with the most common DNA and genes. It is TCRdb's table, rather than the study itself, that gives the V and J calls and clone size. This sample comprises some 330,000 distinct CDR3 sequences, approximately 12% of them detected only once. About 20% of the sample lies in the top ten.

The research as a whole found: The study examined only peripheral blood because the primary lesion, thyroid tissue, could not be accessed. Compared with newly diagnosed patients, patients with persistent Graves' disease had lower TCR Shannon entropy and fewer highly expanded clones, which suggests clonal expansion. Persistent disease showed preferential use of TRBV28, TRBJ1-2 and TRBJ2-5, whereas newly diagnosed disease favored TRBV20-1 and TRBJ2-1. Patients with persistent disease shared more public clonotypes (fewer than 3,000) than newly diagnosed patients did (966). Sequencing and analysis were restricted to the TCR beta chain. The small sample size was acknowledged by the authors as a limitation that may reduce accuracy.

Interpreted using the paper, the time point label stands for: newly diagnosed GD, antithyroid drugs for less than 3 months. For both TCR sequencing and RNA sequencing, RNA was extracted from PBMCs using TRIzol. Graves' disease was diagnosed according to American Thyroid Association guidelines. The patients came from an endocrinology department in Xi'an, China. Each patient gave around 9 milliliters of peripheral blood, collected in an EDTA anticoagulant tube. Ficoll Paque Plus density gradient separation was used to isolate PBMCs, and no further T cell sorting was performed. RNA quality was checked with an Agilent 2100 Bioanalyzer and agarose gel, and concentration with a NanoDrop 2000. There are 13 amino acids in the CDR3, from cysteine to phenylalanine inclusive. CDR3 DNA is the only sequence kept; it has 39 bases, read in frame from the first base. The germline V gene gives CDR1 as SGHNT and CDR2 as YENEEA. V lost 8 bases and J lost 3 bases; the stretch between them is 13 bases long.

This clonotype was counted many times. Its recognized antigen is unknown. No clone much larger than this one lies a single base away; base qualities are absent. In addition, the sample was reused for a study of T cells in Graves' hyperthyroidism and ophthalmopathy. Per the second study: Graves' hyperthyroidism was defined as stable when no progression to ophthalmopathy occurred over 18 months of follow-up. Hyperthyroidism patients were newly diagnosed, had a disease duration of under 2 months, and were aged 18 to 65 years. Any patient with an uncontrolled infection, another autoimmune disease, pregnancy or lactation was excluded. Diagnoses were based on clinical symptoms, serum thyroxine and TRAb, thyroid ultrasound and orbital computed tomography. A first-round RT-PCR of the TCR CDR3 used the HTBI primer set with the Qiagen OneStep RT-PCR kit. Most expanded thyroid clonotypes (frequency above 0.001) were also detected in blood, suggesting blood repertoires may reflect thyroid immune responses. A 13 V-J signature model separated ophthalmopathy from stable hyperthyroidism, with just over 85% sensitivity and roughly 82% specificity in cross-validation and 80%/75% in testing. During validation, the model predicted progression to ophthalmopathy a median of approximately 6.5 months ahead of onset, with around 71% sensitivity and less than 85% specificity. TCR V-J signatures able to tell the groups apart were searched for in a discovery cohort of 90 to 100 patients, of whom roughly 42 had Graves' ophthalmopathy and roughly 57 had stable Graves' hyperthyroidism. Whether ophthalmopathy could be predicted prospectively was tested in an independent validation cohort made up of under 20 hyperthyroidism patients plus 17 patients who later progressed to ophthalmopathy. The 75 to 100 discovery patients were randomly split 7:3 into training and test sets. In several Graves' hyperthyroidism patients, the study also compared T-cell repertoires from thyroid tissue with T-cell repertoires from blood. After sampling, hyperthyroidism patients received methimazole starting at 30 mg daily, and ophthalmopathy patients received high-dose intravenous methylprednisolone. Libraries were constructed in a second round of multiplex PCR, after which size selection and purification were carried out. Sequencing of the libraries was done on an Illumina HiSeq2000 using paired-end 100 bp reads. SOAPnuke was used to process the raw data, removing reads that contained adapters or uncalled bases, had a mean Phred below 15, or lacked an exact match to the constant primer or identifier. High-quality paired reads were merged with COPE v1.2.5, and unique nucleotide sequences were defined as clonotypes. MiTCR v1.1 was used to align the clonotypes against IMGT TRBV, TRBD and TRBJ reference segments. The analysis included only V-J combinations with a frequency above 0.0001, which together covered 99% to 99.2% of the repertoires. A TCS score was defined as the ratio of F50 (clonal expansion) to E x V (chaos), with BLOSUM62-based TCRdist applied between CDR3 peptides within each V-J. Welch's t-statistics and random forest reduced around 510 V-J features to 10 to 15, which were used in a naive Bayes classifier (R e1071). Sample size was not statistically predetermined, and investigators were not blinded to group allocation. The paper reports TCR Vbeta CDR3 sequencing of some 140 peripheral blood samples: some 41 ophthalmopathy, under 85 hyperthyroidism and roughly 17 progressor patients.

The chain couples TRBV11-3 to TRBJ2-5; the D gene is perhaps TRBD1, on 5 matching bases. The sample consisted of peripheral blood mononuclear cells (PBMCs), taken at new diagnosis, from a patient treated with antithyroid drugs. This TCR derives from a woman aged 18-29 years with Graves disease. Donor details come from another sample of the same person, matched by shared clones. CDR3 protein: CASARGREETQYF. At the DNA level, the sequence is TGTGCCAGCGCAAGGGGCCGCGAAGAGACCCAGTACTTC.